The 27 T cell receptor beta chains below come from one sample, sequenced in a study of T-cell reconstitution after alpha-beta-depleted transplantation in children. Preparation of the TCRbeta library involved a method that used unique molecular identifiers. MiXCR, applied by TCRdb to the PCR reads, yields one record per CDR3 protein. The sample gives 300,000 to 400,000 distinct CDR3 sequences, about a sixth of which show up once; about 41% is in the top ten. Sequenced here: PBMCs, mostly from graft donor cells, sampled 360 days after TCRalphabeta/CD19-depleted stem cell transplant. The receptor set was obtained from a male patient between 2 and 9 years old who had a stem cell transplant for acute lymphoblastic leukemia, so the T cells may come from the graft donor.

This clonotype appeared a few times. The rearrangement links TRBV6-6 to TRBJ2-3; maybe TRBD2 (6 bases). The CDR3 spans 13 residues. With 6 bases removed from V and 2 bases from J, the gap between germline ends came to 9 bases. Germline CDR1 reads MNHNY; CDR2 reads SVGAGI (reference sequence). CDR3: CASSGSTTDTQYF. The CDR3, as DNA: TGTGCCAGCAGCGGGAGTACCACAGATACGCAGTATTTT.

This clonotype has only a few counts. The chain is built from TRBV7-9 and TRBJ2-7; 12 positions match TRBD1. This CDR3 is 15 amino acids long. Germline values: CDR1 SEHNR, CDR2 FQNEAQ (reference sequence). The V segment lost 0 bases and the J segment 8 bases; nucleotides outside the gene matches: 5. The DNA of the CDR3 is TGTGCCAGCAGCTTAGCGGGAGGGACAGGGGGCAAGCAGTACTTC. Translated: CASSLAGGTGGKQYF.

This clonotype was picked up a small number of times. V and J are TRBV7-9 and TRBJ2-5, with 8 bases that match TRBD1. The germline V gene encodes CDR1 SEHNR and CDR2 FQNEAQ (reference sequence). The CDR3 spans 15 residues. V lost 5 bases to trimming and J lost 4 bases; unmatched junction nucleotides: 9. The CDR3 sequence is CASSPPEDRAETQYF. In nucleotides, the CDR3 is TGTGCCAGCAGCCCCCCGGAGGACAGGGCAGAGACCCAGTACTTC.

This clonotype was seen a handful of times. This chain joins TRBV29-1 and TRBJ2-1; the match to TRBD2 covers 9 bases. V was pared by 0 bases and J by 10 bases, with 1 base of the junction left unmatched. From germline, CDR1 is SQVTM and CDR2 ANQGSEA. The CDR3 contains 12 residues. The CDR3, as DNA: TGCAGCGTTGAAGAGCTAGCGGGAGAGCAGTTCTTC. This encodes CSVEELAGEQFF.

The chain employs TRBV9 and TRBJ1-1; tentative D call: TRBD1 (6 bases). Deletions cut 2 bases from V and 4 bases from J, with 18 bases between. Germline V gene sequence: CDR1 SGDLS, CDR2 YYNGEE. The CDR3 is 16 residues long. The CDR3 sequence is CASSVGDTGMATEAFF. The CDR3 DNA is TGTGCCAGCAGCGTGGGAGACACAGGGATGGCCACTGAAGCTTTCTTT.

This clonotype has more than one count but fewer than ten. For the CDR3, the DNA is TGTGCCAGCAGTTTATGGGCTTCCTACGAGCAGTACTTC. Translation: CASSLWASYEQYF. V usage is TRBV28 and J usage is TRBJ2-7; D call uncertain. The CDR3 sequence is 13 residues long. The V gene lost 0 bases and the J gene lost 1 base, with 4 bases spanning the gap. The germline gives CDR1 MDHEN, CDR2 SYDVKM.

In its sample, this clonotype was seen many times. This chain joins TRBV29-1 and TRBJ2-7, with 7 nucleotides matching TRBD1. CDR3 length: 12 residues. Germline V CDR1 and CDR2: SQVTM, ANQGSEA. Losses at the gene ends were 3 bases for V and 4 bases for J; bases not matched to a gene: 3. CDR3 amino acids: CSVEGTEYEQYF. CDR3 coding DNA: TGCAGCGTTGAGGGGACAGAGTACGAGCAGTACTTC.

This clonotype came up a few times. This chain uses TRBV13 with TRBJ1-1; 7 nucleotides match TRBD1. The trim removed 2 bases at V and 3 bases at J, leaving 15 bases unmatched. The CDR3 runs 18 residues. Germline V gene lookup returns CDR1 PRHDT and CDR2 FYEKMQ (reference sequence). The CDR3 region has the DNA TGTGCCAGCAGCTTACGGACCCTACAAAAAACAGGGGACACTGAAGCTTTCTTT. Translated, it gives CASSLRTLQKTGDTEAFF.

The CDR3 nucleotides read TGTGCCAGCAGTTACTCGAGGGCAGGGAATGGCTACACCTTC. Translating gives CASSYSRAGNGYTF. The V and J genes are TRBV6-5 and TRBJ1-2, with D possibly being TRBD1 (5 bases). V shed 0 bases and J shed 6 bases, with 11 bases lying between them. CDR3 length: 14 amino acids. In germline, CDR1 is MNHEY, CDR2 SVGAGI.

The chain links TRBV5-1 to TRBJ1-2; D not resolved. The V end lost 1 base, the J end lost 0 bases, and 13 bases lay between the germline ends. Per germline, CDR1 SGHRS and CDR2 YFSETQ. CDR3 size: 16 residues. CDR3 amino acids: CASSLNYHNPNYGYTF. The DNA of the CDR3 is TGCGCCAGCAGCTTGAACTACCACAACCCTAACTATGGCTACACCTTC. Complete variable domain (other parts from reference TRBV5-1 and TRBJ1-2): KAGVTQTPRYLIKTRGQQVTLSCSPISGHRSVSWYQQTPGQGLQFLFEYFSETQRNKGNFPGRFSGRQFSNSRSEMNVSTLELGDSALYLCASSLNYHNPNYGYTFGSGTRLTVV.

The rearrangement joins TRBV6-1 to TRBJ2-7, with 7 nucleotides matching TRBD2. J gave up 6 bases and V 6 bases, and 8 bases lay outside the gene matches. Germline V gene data show CDR1 as MNHNS and CDR2 as SASEGT. CDR3 length equals 13 residues. The CDR3 region is CASSRLAAVEQYF. CDR3 bases: TGTGCCAGCAGCCGTCTAGCGGCGGTCGAGCAGTACTTC.

As to this clonotype: In this CDR3 the conserved last residue, phenylalanine or tryptophan, is missing, so a read error is likely. V usage is TRBV30 and J usage is TRBJ2-5, with D unresolved. Trimming removed 1 base at V and 5 bases at J, with 11 bases between. The CDR3 is made up of 13 amino acids. Germline V CDR1 and CDR2: GTSNPN, SVGIG (reference sequence). CDR3 loop: CAWSADRGETQYY. The CDR3 DNA reads TGTGCCTGGAGTGCGGACCGTGGGGAGACCCAGTACTAC.

This clonotype was observed at least ten times. This chain links TRBV4-1 with TRBJ1-4; D perhaps matches TRBD1 (5 bases). CDR3 length: 15 amino acids. The germline V gene encodes CDR1 MGHRA and CDR2 YSYEKL. Trimming shortened V by 4 bases and J by 6 bases, and 15 bases separated the two germline ends. The CDR3 DNA reads as TGCGCCAGCAGCCGGGACGGGACCGCAGATGAAAAACTGTTTTTT. Protein sequence: CASSRDGTADEKLFF.

This clonotype came up a few times. The chain carries TRBV28 and TRBJ2-7, with unresolved D. V was cut by 6 bases and J by 0 bases, with 15 bases left in between. CDR1 is MDHEN, CDR2 SYDVKM, per germline. The CDR3 has 15 amino acids. The CDR3 DNA follows: TGTGCCAGCAGCACAAGCGTATTGAGCTCCTACGAGCAGTACTTC. It yields the protein CASSTSVLSSYEQYF.

This clonotype was detected only a few times. This chain connects TRBV12-3 or TRBV12-4 to TRBJ2-3, with no clear D. Trimming shortened V by 8 bases and J by 1 base, and 4 bases separated the two germline ends. This CDR3 has 11 amino acids. CDR3 sequence: CASAGTDTQYF. The CDR3 nucleotides read TGTGCCAGCGCGGGCACAGATACGCAGTATTTT.

The sample holds a few counts of this clonotype. The chain couples TRBV6-8 to TRBJ2-7, with D tentatively TRBD2 (6 bases). With 4 bases removed from V and 1 base from J, the gap between germline ends came to 14 bases. This CDR3 has 15 residues. The germline V gene has CDR1 MNHGY and CDR2 SAAAGT. The CDR3 protein is CASSFGLTVSYEQYF. As DNA, the CDR3 is TGTGCCAGCAGTTTTGGACTAACAGTGTCCTACGAGCAGTACTTC.

The V gene is TRBV12-3 or TRBV12-4, the J gene TRBJ1-2, with 8 bases aligning to TRBD1. This CDR3 has 14 residues. The CDR3 sequence: CASGLQGGLYGYTF. The CDR3 nucleotides are TGTGCAAGCGGGTTACAGGGGGGACTCTATGGCTACACCTTC.

V is TRBV7-9 and J is TRBJ1-4, with D perhaps matching TRBD1 (5 bases). This CDR3 region has 14 residues. Per germline, CDR1 SEHNR and CDR2 FQNEAQ (reference sequence). V was shortened by 4 bases and J by 8 bases, with 14 bases between the two germline ends. CDR3 sequence reads: CASSSNRGTEKLFF. As DNA, the CDR3 is TGTGCCAGCAGCTCAAATCGGGGGACCGAAAAACTGTTTTTT.

This clonotype was detected once. The chain recombines TRBV5-6 with TRBJ1-2; D remains unclear. Germline CDR1 reads SGHDT; CDR2 reads YYEEEE. The CDR3 loop spans 13 amino acids. The germline V and J ends were trimmed by 0 bases and 4 bases, with 7 bases remaining between them. DNA for the CDR3: TGTGCCAGCAGCTTGGGAGTCCCCTATGGCTACACCTTC. The encoded protein is CASSLGVPYGYTF.

This clonotype has just a few counts. The gene calls are TRBV11-1 and TRBJ1-1; 8 nucleotides align to TRBD1. This CDR3 has 18 amino acids. From germline, CDR1 is SGHAT and CDR2 FQDESV (reference sequence). Germline trimming cut 3 bases from V and 5 bases from J; bases unmatched to any gene: 17. CDR3 bases: TGTGCCAGCAGCTTCGGCCGAACCGGGACAGGCCCGGGGACTGAAGCTTTCTTT. As protein: CASSFGRTGTGPGTEAFF.

V and J are TRBV12-5 and TRBJ1-1; D remains ambiguous. V was pared by 0 bases and J by 1 base, with 9 bases between. CDR3 length: 15 residues. Germline assignment: CDR1 LGHNT and CDR2 FRNRAP. The CDR3 reads CASGLVHDKNTEAFF. CDR3 bases: TGTGCTAGTGGTTTGGTACATGACAAGAACACTGAAGCTTTCTTT.

The chain joins TRBV20-1 to TRBJ2-3; D perhaps matches TRBD2 (5 bases). Trimming took off 6 bases at V and 6 bases at J, with 16 bases between the two ends. This CDR3 comprises 13 residues. Germline V gives CDR1 DFQATT, CDR2 SNEGSKA (reference sequence). The DNA for the CDR3 is TGCAGTGCACCAGCGGCCCGCTCGGATACGCAGTATTTT. It translates to CSAPAARSDTQYF.

This clonotype has at least ten counts. The V gene is TRBV7-9, the J gene TRBJ1-6, with D hard to call. In germline, CDR1 is SEHNR, CDR2 FQNEAQ (reference sequence). This CDR3 is built from 16 residues. With 7 bases removed from V and 7 bases from J, the gap between germline ends came to 20 bases. DNA of the CDR3: TGTGCCAGCACCTCATACACCTCCTTCTTGAATTCACCCCTCCACTTT. This sequence encodes CASTSYTSFLNSPLHF.

This chain connects TRBV12-3 or TRBV12-4 to TRBJ1-2; maybe TRBD1 (6 bases). The CDR3 spans 14 residues. The V end was cut by 3 bases, the J end by 5 bases, with 13 bases between. CDR3 bases: TGTGCCAGCAGTTTGAGTGCAGGGGAGTATGGCTACACCTTC. Translating gives CASSLSAGEYGYTF.

Only a few counts were recorded for this clonotype. The V call is TRBV10-3, the J call TRBJ2-5; D unresolved. The germline V and J ends were trimmed by 10 bases and 3 bases, with 12 bases remaining between them. Germline V gives CDR1 ENHRY, CDR2 SYGVKD. CDR3 size: 12 residues. The CDR3 loop reads CATGVSKETQYF. CDR3 sequence (DNA): TGTGCCACCGGAGTGTCCAAAGAGACCCAGTACTTC.

This clonotype has more than one count but fewer than ten. The V call is TRBV4-2, the J call TRBJ2-1; 16 bases line up with TRBD2. The CDR3 is 19 amino acids. V was pared by 1 base and J by 2 bases, with 5 bases of the junction left unmatched. The germline V gene has CDR1 LGHNA and CDR2 YNFKEQ. The CDR3 region is CASSQGVGLAGGPYNEQFF. DNA for the CDR3: TGTGCCAGCAGCCAAGGGGTGGGACTAGCGGGAGGGCCCTACAATGAGCAGTTCTTC.

This clonotype was detected ten times or more. The chain combines TRBV5-1 with TRBJ2-7; TRBD1 aligns across 9 bases. The CDR3 covers 16 residues. Germline V gives CDR1 SGHRS, CDR2 YFSETQ. The J segment lost 2 bases and the V segment lost 0 bases, leaving 6 bases of the junction unmatched. The CDR3 DNA reads TGCGCCAGCAGCTTGGAACCGGGACAGGGAGCCTACGAGCAGTACTTC. It is translated as CASSLEPGQGAYEQYF.